The sequence of this T cell receptor beta chain was determined in a study of T cell repertoires in cytomegalovirus infection. For the study at large: It was the public TCR beta signatures that indicated both CMV infection and matching HLA type.

As to this clonotype: Its antigen is still unknown.

The V gene lost 6 bases and the J gene lost 5 bases, with 7 bases spanning the gap. The CDR3 is 12 residues long. Germline V gene lookup returns CDR1 MNHNS and CDR2 SASEGT. One entry per CDR3 protein, called by TCRdb with MiXCR from the reads. The sample has about 700,000 distinct CDR3 sequences, around 35% seen once. The V call is TRBV6-1, the J call TRBJ2-2; possibly TRBD2 for D (5 bases). This TCR was recovered from a human donor in good health (CMV status not recorded). Some clones in this sample may be carry-over from other donors' samples. The sample was cultured PBMCs, taken from culture after CMV antigen stimulation. CDR3 residues: CASRRTTGELFF. The CDR3 DNA is TGTGCCAGCAGACGGACTACCGGGGAGCTGTTTTTT.